These 9 T cell receptor beta chains originate from one sample sequenced in a study of blood T cells in healthy people across ages. A second PCR, run for about 6 to 11 cycles, used a sample-barcoded 5' primer plus a J-beta primer mix. TCRdb reprocessed the 5' RACE reads with MiXCR, giving one entry per CDR3 protein. This sample yields some 1.8 million distinct CDR3 sequences, of which roughly 43% are seen a single time; 23% belongs to the top ten. Sequenced sample: blood. These receptors all stem from a human donor in good health.

J is TRBJ2-4 and V is TRBV2, with 9 bases matching TRBD1. J lost 9 bases, V lost 6 bases, and 15 bases had no gene match. This CDR3 spans 16 amino acids. CDR1 and CDR2 from the germline V gene are SNHLY and FYNNEI. The CDR3 reads CASSELPGQGRGIQYF. In nucleotides, the CDR3 is TGTGCCAGCAGCGAGCTTCCGGGACAGGGCCGGGGCATTCAGTACTTC.

This chain joins TRBV7-2 and TRBJ2-3; the D gene is possibly TRBD2 (5 bases). Trimming removed 2 bases from V and 0 bases from J, with 9 bases in between. The germline V gene has CDR1 SGHTA and CDR2 FQGNSA. This CDR3 comprises 15 residues. DNA of the CDR3: TGTGCCAGCAGCTTAACAGCGGTCAGCACAGATACGCAGTATTTT. This codes for CASSLTAVSTDTQYF.

This clonotype was counted only a few times. J is TRBJ2-1 and V is TRBV15; D not resolved. Germline CDR1 LNHNV, CDR2 YYDKDF (reference sequence). V was pared by 0 bases and J by 0 bases, with 9 bases between. This CDR3 is built from 16 residues. The CDR3 DNA reads as TGTGCCACCAGCAGAGATGTTGGATTCTCCTACAATGAGCAGTTCTTC. Its protein product is CATSRDVGFSYNEQFF.

The chain is built from TRBV6-1 and TRBJ2-5; tentatively, D is TRBD2 (6 bases). The ends were cut back, 2 bases at V and 4 bases at J, with 17 bases in the middle. CDR3 length equals 16 residues. Per the germline V gene, CDR1 is MNHNS and CDR2 is SASEGT. The CDR3 loop is CASSEFRTAGRETQYF. DNA for the CDR3: TGTGCCAGCAGTGAATTTCGTACAGCCGGGAGAGAGACCCAGTACTTC.

CDR3 nucleotide sequence: TGCAGTGCTACAAGCGAGGCCCACGAGCAGTACTTC. Protein sequence: CSATSEAHEQYF. The rearrangement links TRBV20-1 to TRBJ2-7; D is undetermined. Germline V gene data show CDR1 as DFQATT and CDR2 as SNEGSKA (reference sequence). Trimming shortened V by 4 bases and J by 5 bases, and 12 bases separated the two germline ends. The length of the CDR3 is 12 residues.

This clonotype appeared once. The V and J genes are TRBV28 and TRBJ1-3, with a weak D call TRBD1 (5 bases). Germline CDR1 is MDHEN and CDR2 is SYDVKM. The CDR3 extends over 15 amino acids. Trimming cost V 6 bases and J 3 bases, with 15 bases left between them. The CDR3 nucleotides read TGTGCCAGCAGAGGGGACTCCTCGATTGGAAACACCATATATTTT. Translated: CASRGDSSIGNTIYF.

This clonotype has a handful of counts. V is TRBV6-1 and J is TRBJ1-1; D remains unclear. Germline V lookup: CDR1 MNHNS, CDR2 SASEGT. The CDR3 contains 14 residues. Trimming took off 8 bases at V and 1 base at J, with 14 bases between the two ends. CDR3 amino acids: CASSLYPSNTEAFF. CDR3 bases: TGTGCCAGCTCTTTATATCCCTCGAACACTGAAGCTTTCTTT.

This clonotype has more than one count but fewer than ten. This sequence joins TRBV7-9 and TRBJ2-3; D might be TRBD2 (5 bases). CDR3 length equals 14 residues. The V gene lost 1 base and the J gene lost 4 bases, with 9 bases spanning the gap. Germline loops: CDR1 SEHNR, CDR2 FQNEAQ (reference sequence). The CDR3 is CASSLVSEADTQYF. The CDR3 DNA is TGTGCCAGCAGCTTAGTTAGCGAGGCAGATACGCAGTATTTT.

The J gene is TRBJ2-7, the V gene TRBV12-3 or TRBV12-4; D perhaps matches TRBD2 (5 bases). The CDR3 runs 13 residues. Trimming left V 6 bases short and J 7 bases short, with 16 bases between. The CDR3 nucleotides are TGTGCCAGCAGCCCGGGGAGCTTCGGGGAGCAGTACTTC. Protein product: CASSPGSFGEQYF.